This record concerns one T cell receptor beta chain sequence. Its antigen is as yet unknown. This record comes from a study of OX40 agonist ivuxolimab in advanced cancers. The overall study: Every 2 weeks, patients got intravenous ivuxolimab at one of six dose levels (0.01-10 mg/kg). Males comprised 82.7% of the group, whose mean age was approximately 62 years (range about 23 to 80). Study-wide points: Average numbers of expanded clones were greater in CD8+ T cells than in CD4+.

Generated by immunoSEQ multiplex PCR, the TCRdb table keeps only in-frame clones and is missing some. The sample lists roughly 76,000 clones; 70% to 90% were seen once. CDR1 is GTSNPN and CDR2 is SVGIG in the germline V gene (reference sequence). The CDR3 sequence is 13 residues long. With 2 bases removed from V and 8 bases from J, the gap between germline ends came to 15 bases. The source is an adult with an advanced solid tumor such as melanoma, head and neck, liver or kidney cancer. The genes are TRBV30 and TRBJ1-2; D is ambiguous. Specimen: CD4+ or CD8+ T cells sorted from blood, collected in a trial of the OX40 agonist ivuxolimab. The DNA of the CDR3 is TGTGCCTGGAGTCGCGCCCCGGGGTCGGGCTACACCTTC. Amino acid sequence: CAWSRAPGSGYTF.